The 18 T cell receptor beta chains presented below share a single source sample, sequenced in a study of blood T cell repertoires in COVID-19. The assay was immunoSEQ multiplex PCR, and TCRdb's table has in-frame clones only and misses some. There are about 95,000 clones in the sample; around 87% occur only once, and roughly 15% lies in the top ten. Input material: peripheral blood. The receptors shown here come from a human donor in a cohort sampled during active COVID-19.

This clone showed up just once. This chain connects TRBV6-2 or TRBV6-3 to TRBJ2-1; D not certain. V gave up 3 bases and J gave up 9 bases, with 6 bases separating them. The CDR3 sequence is 11 residues long. Per the germline V gene, CDR1 is MNHEY and CDR2 is SVGEGT. The CDR3 nucleotides read TGTGCCAGCAGTTATTATATTGAGCAGTTCTTC. It is translated as CASSYYIEQFF.

V is TRBV12-3 or TRBV12-4 and J is TRBJ1-1; no clear D. The V and J ends lost 4 bases and 3 bases respectively, with 3 bases between them. This CDR3 is 11 amino acids long. CDR3 loop: CASSSYTEAFF. The CDR3, as DNA: TGTGCCAGCAGTTCGTACACTGAAGCTTTCTTT.

V gene TRBV3-1 (or the pseudogene TRBV3-2) combines with J gene TRBJ2-3, with D unresolved. The V gene lost 0 bases and the J gene lost 7 bases, with 14 bases spanning the gap. The CDR3 runs to 15 residues. The V gene's germline CDR1 is LGHDT and CDR2 YNNKEL (reference sequence). CDR3 sequence: CASSQEGGLRNTQYF. DNA of the CDR3: TGTGCCAGCAGCCAAGAAGGCGGTCTCCGGAATACGCAGTATTTT.

The count of this clone is one. This chain uses TRBV28 with TRBJ1-1; D remains unclear. In germline, CDR1 is MDHEN, CDR2 SYDVKM. There are 15 residues in the CDR3. The V end was cut by 2 bases, the J end by 1 base, with 11 bases between. The CDR3 region is CASSLRLLENTEAFF. The CDR3 DNA reads TGTGCCAGCAGTTTACGGCTTCTAGAGAACACTGAAGCTTTCTTT.

The chain joins TRBV7-2 to TRBJ1-3; 7 nucleotides match TRBD1. The J segment lost 0 bases and the V segment lost 5 bases, leaving 4 bases of the junction unmatched. CDR3 length equals 15 residues. Per germline, CDR1 SGHTA and CDR2 FQGNSA. CDR3 in amino acids: CASSLGTVSGNTIYF. In nucleotides, the CDR3 is TGTGCCAGCAGCCTTGGGACAGTCTCTGGAAACACCATATATTTT.

The rearrangement uses TRBV3-1 (or the pseudogene TRBV3-2) and TRBJ2-3, with D tentatively TRBD2 (7 bases). V was pared by 3 bases and J by 5 bases, with 18 bases between. The germline V gene has CDR1 LGHDT and CDR2 YNNKEL (reference sequence). The CDR3 is made up of 16 amino acids. CDR3 loop: CASSHQRGVQGDTQYF. The CDR3 coding sequence is TGTGCCAGCAGCCATCAGCGGGGAGTACAGGGAGATACGCAGTATTTT.

This chain links TRBV6-2 or TRBV6-3 with TRBJ2-3; no clear D. The CDR3 runs 16 residues. Trimming stripped 2 bases from V and 0 bases from J, with 12 bases between. Germline CDR1 is MNHEY and CDR2 is SVGEGT. The CDR3 nucleotides are TGTGCCAGCAGTTACGGGCCAAAGGCTAGCACAGATACGCAGTATTTT. Encoded protein: CASSYGPKASTDTQYF.

The CDR3 bases are TGTGCCAGTACTTTATCCGGGACAGGGATTAACACTGAAGCTTTCTTT. Translation: CASTLSGTGINTEAFF. The rearrangement links TRBV19 to TRBJ1-1, with 9 bases lining up with TRBD1. From germline, CDR1 is LNHDA and CDR2 SQIVND (reference sequence). The junction had 11 bases not matched to a gene; V was cut back by 7 bases and J by 2 bases. The CDR3 is 16 amino acids.

The chain employs TRBV18 and TRBJ2-7, with D perhaps matching TRBD2 (5 bases). Germline-derived CDR1 and CDR2 are KGHSH and LQKENI. V was pared by 1 base and J by 0 bases, with 7 bases between. The CDR3 runs 14 residues. The CDR3 protein is CASSPRRDSYEQYF. The CDR3 DNA is TGTGCCAGCTCACCACGACGGGACTCCTACGAGCAGTACTTC.

The V and J genes are TRBV30 and TRBJ2-7, with 8 bases lining up with TRBD1. V was pared by 6 bases and J by 12 bases, with 13 bases of the junction left unmatched. CDR1 is GTSNPN and CDR2 is SVGIG in the germline V gene (reference sequence). The CDR3 is 12 residues long. The CDR3 coding sequence is TGTGCCTGCCAGGGACAGGCCCCGAGGCCGTACTTC. Translation gives CACQGQAPRPYF.

This chain connects TRBV19 to TRBJ1-1, with D perhaps TRBD1 (6 bases). In germline, CDR1 is LNHDA, CDR2 SQIVND (reference sequence). The CDR3 runs 17 residues. The V end lost 6 bases, the J end lost 2 bases, and 22 bases lay between the germline ends. The CDR3 spells CASSDNPPGVFNTEAFF. The CDR3 nucleotides are TGTGCCAGTAGCGACAACCCTCCAGGGGTTTTTAACACTGAAGCTTTCTTT.

This chain uses TRBV19 with TRBJ1-3, with a tentative D call TRBD1 (6 bases). The germline gives CDR1 LNHDA, CDR2 SQIVND (reference sequence). CDR3 length: 14 residues. V lost 5 bases and J lost 0, with 8 bases in between. The CDR3 protein is CASSQGFSGNTIYF. CDR3 DNA sequence: TGTGCCAGTAGTCAGGGGTTCTCTGGAAACACCATATATTTT.

This chain joins TRBV29-1 and TRBJ2-2, with TRBD2 matching 9 bases. This CDR3 has 14 amino acids. Per the germline V gene, CDR1 is SQVTM and CDR2 is ANQGSEA. V gave up 7 bases and J gave up 5 bases; unmatched junction bases: 8. The CDR3 nucleotides read TGCAGCGCTGCCGGGACTAGCAATACCGGGGAGCTGTTTTTT. This sequence encodes CSAAGTSNTGELFF.

The chain joins TRBV12-3 or TRBV12-4 to TRBJ1-1; the D is unclear. V shed 6 bases and J shed 8 bases, with 13 bases lying between them. The CDR3 runs 12 residues. CDR3 bases: TGTGCCAGCAGCCCCGACGGGTTGGAAGCTTTCTTT. Translating gives CASSPDGLEAFF.

In its sample, this clone was seen once. The rearrangement links TRBV11-2 to TRBJ2-3, with D hard to call. This CDR3 spans 13 amino acids. The ends were cut back, 2 bases at V and 8 bases at J, with 11 bases in the middle. Germline values: CDR1 SGHAT, CDR2 FQNNGV. The CDR3 DNA is TGTGCCAGCAGCTTATCAGATTCGTTTACGCAGTATTTT. Translated, it gives CASSLSDSFTQYF.

The chain employs TRBV4-1 and TRBJ2-7, with D tentatively TRBD1 (6 bases). The CDR3 spans 12 residues. V lost 3 bases and J 9 bases, leaving 12 bases between the germline ends. Germline V CDR1 and CDR2: MGHRA, YSYEKL. The CDR3 is CASSHLDSRQYF. The CDR3 DNA reads TGCGCCAGCAGCCACCTGGACAGTCGGCAGTACTTC.

The chain employs TRBV3-1 (or the pseudogene TRBV3-2) and TRBJ1-2; D not certain. CDR3 length: 13 amino acids. V dropped 0 bases and J dropped 4 bases, with 6 bases sitting between them. From germline, CDR1 is LGHDT and CDR2 YNNKEL (reference sequence). The CDR3 DNA is TGTGCCAGCAGCCAAGAACAGCTCTATGGCTACACCTTC. Translating gives CASSQEQLYGYTF.

The gene calls are TRBV5-1 and TRBJ2-7; tentative D call: TRBD1 (6 bases). V lost 3 bases and J 4 bases, leaving 14 bases between the germline ends. Germline V gene sequence: CDR1 SGHRS, CDR2 YFSETQ. This CDR3 has 14 amino acids. Here the CDR3 DNA reads TGCGCCAGCAGCTCCACCGGGACATCATACGAGCAGTACTTC. Protein: CASSSTGTSYEQYF. The full variable domain, in which reference TRBV5-1 and TRBJ2-7 provide the parts outside the CDR3, is KAGVTQTPRYLIKTRGQQVTLSCSPISGHRSVSWYQQTPGQGLQFLFEYFSETQRNKGNFPGRFSGRQFSNSRSEMNVSTLELGDSALYLCASSSTGTSYEQYFGPGTRLTVT.